Described below is a single T cell receptor beta chain sequence and its context. The target antigen is unknown. Treatment reported: oral pan-JAK inhibitor, 5-10 mg twice daily. The CDR3 totals 15 residues. Losses at the gene ends were 2 bases for V and 3 bases for J; bases not matched to a gene: 7. CDR1 is MGHRA, CDR2 YSYEKL, per germline. The data originate from a study of CD8+ T cells in alopecia areata. About the study: Tofacitinib therapy took 6 to 18 months; 6 months off drug came after. Scoring of treated patients' severity used the percentage of affected scalp area. Study outcomes and limitations: In scalp and blood during tofacitinib, many expanded lesional clones persisted.

Reverse transcription of extracted RNA yielded cDNA, which provided the sequencing template. Some clones are missing from TCRdb's copy, which holds only in-frame ones; the method was immunoSEQ multiplex PCR. There are about 160,000 clones in the sample; less than 70% occur only once, and around 14% lies in the top ten. This TCR derives from a human donor with alopecia areata. The source was CD4+ T cells sorted from blood, collected at week 24, from a patient treated with tofacitinib. The chain links TRBV4-1 to TRBJ2-7; TRBD1 aligns across 7 bases. CDR3: CASSQPPGQSYEQYF. The CDR3 region has the DNA TGCGCCAGCAGCCAACCCCCGGGACAGAGCTACGAGCAGTACTTC.